This T cell receptor (beta chain) was sequenced for a study of OX40 agonist ivuxolimab in advanced cancers. Study background: Patients were treated with intravenous ivuxolimab, dosed at 0.01 to 10 mg/kg and infused every 2 weeks. The study reported partial responses in three patients: one hepatocellular carcinoma, two cutaneous melanoma. Study-wide points: At doses 0.1 to 3.0 mg/kg, CD4+ and CD8+ clones expanded.

With V trimmed by 3 bases and J by 5 bases, 11 bases remained unmatched. Germline CDR1 SGHNT, CDR2 YENEEA. There are 17 residues in the CDR3. Concerning this clone: The antigen remains unidentified.

Clones were sequenced by immunoSEQ multiplex PCR, and TCRdb holds only the in-frame ones, with some missing. Here the sample spans under 80,000 clones, less than 95% being singletons. The sequence came from an adult with an advanced solid tumor such as melanoma, head and neck, liver or kidney cancer. The source material was CD4+ or CD8+ T cells sorted from blood, sampled in a trial of the OX40 agonist ivuxolimab. The genes are TRBV11-3 and TRBJ2-5; 11 bases line up with TRBD2. For the CDR3, the DNA is TGTGCCAGCAGCTTCGGGACTAGCGGCCAATTGGTGGAGACCCAGTACTTC. Its translation: CASSFGTSGQLVETQYF.